This T cell receptor (beta chain) was captured in a study of response to subunit inactivated influenza vaccine. Overall study results and limits: The authors proposed limited new T cell recruitment per seasonal influenza vaccination.

TCRdb ran MiXCR on the RT-PCR reads and lists one entry per CDR3 protein. Among roughly 500,000 distinct CDR3 sequences listed, 15% to 20% were seen once. V was pared by 6 bases and J by 4 bases, with 12 bases between. Germline V gene data show CDR1 as WSHSY and CDR2 as SAAADI. The CDR3 totals 13 residues. This clonotype was recorded at least ten times. Its antigen is unknown. The specimen was CD4+ T cells sorted from PBMCs, collected less than 25 months after vaccination. The origin of this receptor is a man between 50 and 69 years old who received an inactivated influenza vaccine. The chain carries TRBV10-2 and TRBJ2-5; D is possibly TRBD1 (5 bases). The CDR3 DNA sequence: TGCGCCAGCAGGGCGACAGCTTTAGAGACCCAGTACTTC. It is translated as CASRATALETQYF.